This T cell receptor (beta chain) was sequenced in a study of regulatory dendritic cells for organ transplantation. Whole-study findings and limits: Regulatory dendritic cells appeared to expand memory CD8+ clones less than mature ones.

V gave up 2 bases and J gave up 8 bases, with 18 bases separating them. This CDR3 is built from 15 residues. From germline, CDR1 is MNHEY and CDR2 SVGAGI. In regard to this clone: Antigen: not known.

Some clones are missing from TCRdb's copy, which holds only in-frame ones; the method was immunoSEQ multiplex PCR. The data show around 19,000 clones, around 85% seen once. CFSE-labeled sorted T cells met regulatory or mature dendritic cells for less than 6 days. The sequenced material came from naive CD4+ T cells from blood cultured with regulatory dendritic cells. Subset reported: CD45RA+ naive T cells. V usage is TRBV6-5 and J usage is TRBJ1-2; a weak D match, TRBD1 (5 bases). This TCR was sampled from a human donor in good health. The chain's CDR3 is CASSYRGGTVNGYTF. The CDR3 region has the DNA TGTGCCAGCAGTTACAGGGGCGGGACGGTAAACGGCTACACCTTC.